The rows below give T cell receptor beta chains drawn from one sample of a study of blood T cell repertoires in COVID-19. Libraries were prepared by immunoSEQ multiplex PCR; TCRdb keeps only in-frame clonotypes and omits some of them. This table holds approximately 110,000 clones, over 70% found once. The sample was peripheral blood. The source of these receptors is a woman in her forties or fifties with acute or convalescent COVID-19. Each CDR3 is given without its conserved first and last residue.

TRBJ1-6 TRBV3-1/TRBV3-2 ASSPKTGGGSPLH
TRBJ1-2 TRBV12-3/TRBV12-4 ASSLGDSSYT
TRBJ2-3 TRBV5-6 ASSFSSGGPSTDTQY
TRBJ1-1 TRBV7-6 ASSPAAGGNTEAF
TRBJ1-5 TRBV6-5 ASRGQGGKPQH
TRBJ1-4 TRBV30 AWSVEITARNEKLF
TRBJ1-5 TRBV3-1/TRBV3-2 ASSQSHSNQPQH
TRBJ1-1 TRBV10-1 ASSRTGQPENTEAF
TRBJ1-2 TRBV2 ASSPRGQGLGYT
TRBJ2-7 TRBV6-1 ASSEALPTVTGGYEQY
TRBJ1-2 TRBV6-5 ASSPLANYGYT
TRBJ2-1 TRBV4-2 ASSQGSGGDNEQF
TRBJ1-6 TRBV9 ASSGQVRDSPLH
TRBJ1-5 TRBV6-2/TRBV6-3 ASSLRDQPQH
TRBJ1-4 TRBV18 ASSSRTDEKLF
TRBJ2-5 TRBV20-1 SARVRETQY
TRBJ2-1 TRBV5-1 ASSLPSGGNEQF
TRBJ1-2 TRBV7-2 ASSLAGPFYGYT
TRBJ1-1 TRBV30 AWRHRDRESEAF
TRBJ2-7 TRBV5-3 ARSPPLGLAVIYEQY
TRBJ1-1 TRBV28 ASSSGGTEAF
TRBJ1-1 TRBV6-5 ASRNSMNTEAF
TRBJ2-2 TRBV18 ASSPPLSSRTGELF
TRBJ1-2 TRBV15 ATSRDFGTVYGYT
TRBJ1-5 TRBV6-5 ASTQGGSNQPQH
TRBJ2-7 TRBV6-5 ASSYRGNPGAYEQY
TRBJ2-4 TRBV2 ASRSGTGGSGRGNIQY
TRBJ2-1 TRBV6-4 ASSDWDRGDHNEQF
TRBJ1-1 TRBV3-1/TRBV3-2 ASSLRDRVTEAF
TRBJ2-7 TRBV6-2/TRBV6-3 ASSSDDRPFSYEQY
TRBJ1-5 TRBV20-1 SASPAAGGRGGNQPQH
TRBJ2-1 TRBV19 ASSIGPTSGGYNEQF
TRBJ2-7 TRBV2 ASSEGLVGLAPGYEQY
TRBJ2-7 TRBV7-3 ASSISRQDEQY
TRBJ1-2 TRBV2 ASTGTGGHYGYT
TRBJ1-4 TRBV19 ASTRSQRVREKLF
TRBJ1-2 TRBV15 ATSRESTPNYGYT
TRBJ2-3 TRBV27 ASSLGQFTSTDTQY
TRBJ1-1 TRBV7-9 ASRSTLGDTEAF